The next 15 T cell receptor beta chains were all read from a single sample in a study of blood T cell repertoires in COVID-19 (dated by TCRdb to the early 2020s). The library was obtained by the immunoSEQ multiplex PCR assay. In TCRdb, the immuneACCESS table is reduced to in-frame sequences with V and J assigned. These tables do not hold every clone; where another copy was compared, an unresolved V gene accounts for under half, and the others remain unexplained. Counted in this sample were tens of thousands of clones; about four fifths of them appeared once. Clones ranked in the top ten supply about 6.2% of the sample. The sample consisted of peripheral blood. These receptor sequences come from a human donor in a cohort sampled during active or convalescent COVID-19.

The chain employs TRBV7-9 and TRBJ2-5; 11 nucleotides match TRBD2. The V gene's germline CDR1 is SEHNR and CDR2 FQNEAQ (reference sequence). V lost 4 bases and J lost 6; bases outside the gene matches: 4. The CDR3 has 14 amino acids. DNA for the CDR3: TGTGCCAGCAGCTCCAGGACTAGCGGGCAGACCCAGTACTTC. It encodes CASSSRTSGQTQYF.

This clone was counted once. This chain uses TRBV10-3 with TRBJ1-2, with D possibly TRBD1 on 6 matching bases. This CDR3 has 14 amino acids. Per germline, CDR1 ENHRY and CDR2 SYGVKD. Trimming shortened V by 5 bases and J by 2 bases, and 12 bases separated the two germline ends. The CDR3 loop reads CAISNRVVNYGYTF. In DNA, the CDR3 is TGTGCCATCAGTAACAGGGTGGTCAACTATGGCTACACCTTC.

V is TRBV15 and J is TRBJ1-2, with TRBD1 as a possible D gene (5 bases). The CDR3 extends over 16 amino acids. V lost 0 bases and J 2 bases, leaving 13 bases between the germline ends. Germline values: CDR1 LNHNV, CDR2 YYDKDF (reference sequence). CDR3 nucleotide sequence: TGTGCCACCAGCAGAGACCCCGACAGTAGAAACTATGGCTACACCTTC. This sequence encodes CATSRDPDSRNYGYTF.

This clone occurred once. The rearrangement links TRBV7-2 to TRBJ1-1; 7 bases align to TRBD1. V was clipped by 5 bases and J by 3 bases; unmatched bases: 6. Per the germline V gene, CDR1 is SGHTA and CDR2 is FQGNSA. The CDR3 contains 14 residues. The CDR3 spells CASSPQGQDTEAFF. The CDR3 DNA reads as TGTGCCAGCAGCCCACAGGGGCAGGACACTGAAGCTTTCTTT.

The CDR3 DNA reads as TGCGCCAGCAGCCAAGATGGACAGTGGAATGAGCAGTTCTTC. It is translated as CASSQDGQWNEQFF. The chain carries TRBV4-3 and TRBJ2-1, with D possibly TRBD1 on 6 matching bases. The CDR3 loop spans 14 amino acids. Germline CDR1 LGHNA, CDR2 YSLEER. V lost 0 bases and J 7 bases, leaving 10 bases between the germline ends.

This clone was detected only once. A read error may account for a junction end that differs from germline. The V and J genes are TRBV2 and TRBJ1-2; D not resolved. The CDR3 totals 16 residues. Per germline, CDR1 SNHLY and CDR2 FYNNEI. The DNA of the CDR3 is TGTGCCAGCAGTGAAGCGCTTCATGGGAGGGAGAAGGGCCTGAGTTTC. This encodes CASSEALHGREKGLSF.

The CDR3 nucleotides read TGTGCCAGCAATCCCAGGGATGGAAACACCATATATTTT. Translation: CASNPRDGNTIYF. V usage is TRBV2 and J usage is TRBJ1-3, with a possible D match to TRBD1 (5 bases). Germline CDR1 is SNHLY and CDR2 is FYNNEI. V shed 7 bases and J shed 3 bases, with 10 bases lying between them. The CDR3 consists of 13 residues.

The J gene is TRBJ2-2, the V gene TRBV3-1 (or the pseudogene TRBV3-2), with 7 bases identical to TRBD2. Trimming removed 4 bases from V and 7 bases from J; junction bases left unmatched: 3. Looked up from germline, CDR1 is LGHDT and CDR2 is YNNKEL (reference sequence). The CDR3 spans 13 residues. The DNA of the CDR3 is TGTGCCAGCAGCCCCGGGGGGATCGGGGAGCTGTTTTTT. The encoded protein is CASSPGGIGELFF.

This clone was found a few times. This sample also contains other DNA sequences that code for the same CDR3. The chain has TRBV18 and TRBJ2-2; 8 bases agree with TRBD2. Trimming cost V 6 bases and J 4 bases; bases outside gene matches: 7. The CDR3 runs to 15 residues. Germline V gives CDR1 KGHSH, CDR2 LQKENI. CDR3 bases: TGTGCCAGCTCCCCTCTAGCGGGCGTCACCGGGGAGCTGTTTTTT. The encoded protein is CASSPLAGVTGELFF. The full variable domain, in which reference TRBV18 and TRBJ2-2 provide the parts outside the CDR3, is NAGVMQNPRHLVRRRGQEARLRCSPMKGHSHVYWYRQLPEEGLKFMVYLQKENIIDESGMPKERFSAEFPKEGPSILRIQQVVRGDSAAYFCASSPLAGVTGELFFGEGSRLTVL.

The rearrangement joins TRBV27 to TRBJ1-6; D is possibly TRBD1 (5 bases). Between the trimmed V and J ends, which lost 5 bases and 15 bases, there was a span of 11 bases. The CDR3 runs to 11 residues. Looked up from germline, CDR1 is MNHEY and CDR2 is SMNVEV (reference sequence). The CDR3, as DNA: TGTGCCAGCAGTACAAGCAGGGACCTCCACTTT. This sequence encodes CASSTSRDLHF.

The chain joins TRBV7-6 to TRBJ1-3, with 9 bases that match TRBD1. The germline CDR1 and CDR2 sequences are SGHVS and FNYEAQ. This CDR3 has 18 amino acids. V shed 5 bases, J shed 3 bases, and the junction held 14 bases outside the gene matches. DNA for the CDR3: TGTGCCAGCAGCCAAACTACCGGGACAGGGTCGTTTGGAAACACCATATATTTT. Encoded protein: CASSQTTGTGSFGNTIYF.

The chain uses TRBV18 and TRBJ1-1; D not certain. Germline CDR1 is KGHSH and CDR2 is LQKENI. This CDR3 comprises 13 residues. V lost 3 bases and J lost 1, with 6 bases in between. For the CDR3, the DNA is TGTGCCAGCTCACCTACTGGGAACACTGAAGCTTTCTTT. This sequence encodes CASSPTGNTEAFF.

The DNA of the CDR3 is TGTGCCAGCAGACCCGGGACAGGGGGCCCCTCTGGGGCCAACGTCCTGACTTTC. It specifies CASRPGTGGPSGANVLTF. The genes are TRBV7-8 and TRBJ2-6, with 12 positions matching TRBD1. The CDR3 spans 18 residues. CDR1 and CDR2 (germline): SGHVS, FQNEAQ. V shed 6 bases, J shed 0 bases, and the junction held 6 bases outside the gene matches.

In nucleotides, the CDR3 is TGTGCCAGCAGTGGCCGAGGACGGGGGGATACGCAGTATTTT. Amino acids: CASSGRGRGDTQYF. V gene TRBV2 combines with J gene TRBJ2-3; the D gene is possibly TRBD2 (6 bases). CDR3 size: 14 residues. V shed 4 bases and J shed 6 bases, with 14 bases lying between them. Germline values: CDR1 SNHLY, CDR2 FYNNEI.

There are a few counts of this clone. V and J are TRBV6-4 and TRBJ2-2; 14 bases fit TRBD2. Germline V lookup: CDR1 MRHNA, CDR2 SNTAGT. The junction had 10 bases not matched to a gene; V was cut back by 6 bases and J by 4 bases. CDR3 length: 18 amino acids. This CDR3 is CASRGLAGDIRFTGELFF. The DNA of the CDR3 is TGTGCCAGCAGGGGACTAGCGGGAGATATCCGATTCACCGGGGAGCTGTTTTTT.